This T cell receptor (beta chain) was identified during a study of blood T cell repertoires in COVID-19. Germline CDR1 is GTSNPN and CDR2 is SVGIG (reference sequence). V lost 3 bases to trimming and J lost 5 bases; unmatched junction nucleotides: 2. The CDR3 sequence is 13 residues long. The repertoire was sequenced with immunoSEQ multiplex PCR; TCRdb's copy has only in-frame clones and lacks some. The sample holds around 380,000 clones, around 84% seen once. The sequence derives from a human donor with acute or convalescent COVID-19. The donor label of this sample is uncertain. The chain combines TRBV30 with TRBJ1-5, with 9 bases identical to TRBD1. The sample comprised peripheral blood. The chain's CDR3 is CAWSRQGDQPQHF. CDR3 DNA: TGTGCCTGGAGCCGACAGGGGGATCAGCCCCAGCATTTT.